The clone carrying this T cell receptor (beta chain) was seen a handful of times. Trimming cost V 5 bases and J 0 bases; bases outside gene matches: 10. Germline CDR1 and CDR2: SGHTA and FQGNSA. This CDR3 contains 16 residues. These data belong to a study of blood T cells in healthy people across ages. Primers used in a second PCR of about 7 to 11 cycles were a sample-barcoded 5' primer and a J-beta primer mix. From the 5' RACE reads, TCRdb called clonotypes with MiXCR, one entry per CDR3 protein. The repertoire holds roughly 1,500,000 distinct CDR3 sequences, with 35% to 45% as singletons. The sequenced sample consisted of blood. The chain couples TRBV7-2 to TRBJ2-7, with TRBD1 matching over 7 bases. The TCR comes from a woman under 30 in good health. CDR3 in amino acids: CASSGSGTVSSYEQYF. Here the CDR3 DNA reads TGTGCCAGCAGCGGATCCGGGACAGTTAGCTCCTACGAGCAGTACTTC.